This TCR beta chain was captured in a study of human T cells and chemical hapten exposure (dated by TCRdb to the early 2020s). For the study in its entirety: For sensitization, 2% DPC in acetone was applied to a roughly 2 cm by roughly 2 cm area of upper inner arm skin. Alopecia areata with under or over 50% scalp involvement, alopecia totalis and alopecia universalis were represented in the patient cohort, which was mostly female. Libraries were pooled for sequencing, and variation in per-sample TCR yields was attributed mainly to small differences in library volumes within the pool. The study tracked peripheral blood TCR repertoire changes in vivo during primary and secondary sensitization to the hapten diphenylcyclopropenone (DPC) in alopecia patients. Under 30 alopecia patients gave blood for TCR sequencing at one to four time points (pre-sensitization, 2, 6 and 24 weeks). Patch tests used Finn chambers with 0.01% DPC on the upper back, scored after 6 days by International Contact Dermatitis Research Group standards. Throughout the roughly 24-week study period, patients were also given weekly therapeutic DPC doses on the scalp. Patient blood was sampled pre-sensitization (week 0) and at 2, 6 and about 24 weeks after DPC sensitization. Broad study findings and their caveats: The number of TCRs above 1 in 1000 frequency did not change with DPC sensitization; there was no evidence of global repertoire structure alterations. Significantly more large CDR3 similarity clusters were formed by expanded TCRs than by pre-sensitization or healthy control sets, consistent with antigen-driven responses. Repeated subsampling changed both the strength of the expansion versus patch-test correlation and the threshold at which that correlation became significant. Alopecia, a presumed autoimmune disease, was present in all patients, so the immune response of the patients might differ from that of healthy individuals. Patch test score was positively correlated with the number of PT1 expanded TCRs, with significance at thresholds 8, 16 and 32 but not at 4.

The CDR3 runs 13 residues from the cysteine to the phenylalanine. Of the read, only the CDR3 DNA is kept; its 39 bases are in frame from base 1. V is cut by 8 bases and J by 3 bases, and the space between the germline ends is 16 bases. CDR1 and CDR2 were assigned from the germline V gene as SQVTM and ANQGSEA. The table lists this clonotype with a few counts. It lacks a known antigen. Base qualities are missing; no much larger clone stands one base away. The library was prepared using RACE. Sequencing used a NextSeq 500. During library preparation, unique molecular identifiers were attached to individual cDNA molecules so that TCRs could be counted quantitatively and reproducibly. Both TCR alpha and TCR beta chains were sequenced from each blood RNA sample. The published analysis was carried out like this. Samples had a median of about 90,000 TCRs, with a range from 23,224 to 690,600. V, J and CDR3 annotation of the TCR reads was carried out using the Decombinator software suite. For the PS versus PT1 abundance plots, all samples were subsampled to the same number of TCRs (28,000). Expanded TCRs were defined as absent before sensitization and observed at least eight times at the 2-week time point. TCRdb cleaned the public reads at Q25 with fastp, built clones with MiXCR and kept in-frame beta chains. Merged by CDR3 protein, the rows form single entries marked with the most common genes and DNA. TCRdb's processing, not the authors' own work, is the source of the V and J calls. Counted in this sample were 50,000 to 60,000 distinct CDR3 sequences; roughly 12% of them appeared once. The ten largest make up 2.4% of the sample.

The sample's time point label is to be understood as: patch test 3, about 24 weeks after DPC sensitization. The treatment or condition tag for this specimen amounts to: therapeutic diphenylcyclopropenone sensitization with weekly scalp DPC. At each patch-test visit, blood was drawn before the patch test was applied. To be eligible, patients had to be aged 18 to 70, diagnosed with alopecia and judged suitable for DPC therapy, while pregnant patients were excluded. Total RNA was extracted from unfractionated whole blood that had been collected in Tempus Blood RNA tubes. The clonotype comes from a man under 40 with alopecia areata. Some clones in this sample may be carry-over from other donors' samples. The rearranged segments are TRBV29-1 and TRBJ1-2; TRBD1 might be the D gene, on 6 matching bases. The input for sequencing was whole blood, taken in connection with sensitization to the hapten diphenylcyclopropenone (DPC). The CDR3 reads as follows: CSSAGGYDYGYTF. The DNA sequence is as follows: TGCAGCTCCGCGGGGGGCTATGACTATGGCTACACCTTC.